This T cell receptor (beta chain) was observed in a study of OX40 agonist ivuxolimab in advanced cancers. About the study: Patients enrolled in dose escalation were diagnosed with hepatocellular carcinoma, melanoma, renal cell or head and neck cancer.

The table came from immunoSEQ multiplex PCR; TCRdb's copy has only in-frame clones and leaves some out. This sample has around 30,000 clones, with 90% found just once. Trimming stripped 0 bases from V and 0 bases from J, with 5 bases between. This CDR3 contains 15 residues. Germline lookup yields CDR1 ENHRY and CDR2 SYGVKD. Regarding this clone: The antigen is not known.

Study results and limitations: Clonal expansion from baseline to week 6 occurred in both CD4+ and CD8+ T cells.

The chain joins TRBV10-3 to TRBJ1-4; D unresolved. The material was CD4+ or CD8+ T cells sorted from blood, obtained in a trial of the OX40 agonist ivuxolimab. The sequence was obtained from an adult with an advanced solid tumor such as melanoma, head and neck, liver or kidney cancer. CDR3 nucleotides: TGTGCCATCAGTGAGTCCGTTGCAACTAATGAAAAACTGTTTTTT. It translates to CAISESVATNEKLFF.